This is a list of T cell receptor beta chains from one sample in a study of blood T cells in healthy people across ages. TCRdb fed the 5' RACE reads into MiXCR, producing one record per CDR3 protein. The repertoire consists of 1.5 million to 2 million distinct CDR3 sequences, with about 39% occurring once and the leading ten covering roughly 23%. The material sequenced was blood. The receptors here all came from a human donor in good health. Each CDR3 is given with its conserved first and last residue. Fields, in order: clone size, J gene, D gene, V gene, CDR3 DNA, CDR3 protein. The D gene is left open where the match is weak. Only part of the rows carry a size: once, few, many, or a class if the clone is expanded.

abundance: NA; j_gene: TRBJ1-3; d_gene: NA; v_gene: TRBV29-1; CDR3nt: TGCAGCGTTAAAGACTCTGGAAACACCATATATTTT; CDR3aa: CSVKDSGNTIYF
abundance: NA; j_gene: TRBJ2-1; d_gene: TRBD1; v_gene: TRBV4-3; CDR3nt: TGCGCCAGCAGCCCGAAGCACAGGGGGCTCTACAACGAGCAGTTCTTC; CDR3aa: CASSPKHRGLYNEQFF
abundance: NA; j_gene: TRBJ2-7; d_gene: NA; v_gene: TRBV12-3/TRBV12-4; CDR3nt: TGTGCCAGCAGTCCCATTAAGTATTCTCCAGGCAACGAGCAGTACTTC; CDR3aa: CASSPIKYSPGNEQYF
abundance: NA; j_gene: TRBJ2-1; d_gene: TRBD2; v_gene: TRBV10-3; CDR3nt: TGTGCCATCAGTGGGACCACTAGCGTCGGAAATGAGCAGTTCTTC; CDR3aa: CAISGTTSVGNEQFF
abundance: few; j_gene: TRBJ1-6; d_gene: TRBD1; v_gene: TRBV11-2; CDR3nt: TGTGCCAGCAGCCCAGGACAGGGACATTCACCCCTCCACTTT; CDR3aa: CASSPGQGHSPLHF
abundance: NA; j_gene: TRBJ1-5; d_gene: TRBD1; v_gene: TRBV20-1; CDR3nt: TGCAGTGCTAGGATGAGTGGGACAGGCAATCAGCCCCAGCATTTT; CDR3aa: CSARMSGTGNQPQHF
abundance: NA; j_gene: TRBJ2-5; d_gene: NA; v_gene: TRBV20-1; CDR3nt: TGCGGTGCTAGTTTCCAAGAGACCCAGTACTTC; CDR3aa: CGASFQETQYF
abundance: NA; j_gene: TRBJ1-1; d_gene: NA; v_gene: TRBV12-3/TRBV12-4; CDR3nt: TGTGCCAGCTTGAGGACGGATGAAGCTTTCTTT; CDR3aa: CASLRTDEAFF
abundance: NA; j_gene: TRBJ2-1; d_gene: NA; v_gene: TRBV27; CDR3nt: TGTGCCAGCAGCCCTGGACTGATAGGGATCAATGAGCAGTTCTTC; CDR3aa: CASSPGLIGINEQFF
abundance: few; j_gene: TRBJ2-7; d_gene: NA; v_gene: TRBV7-8; CDR3nt: TGTGCCAGCAGCCCTTTCAGCGGTACCTACGAGCAGTACTTC; CDR3aa: CASSPFSGTYEQYF
abundance: NA; j_gene: TRBJ2-6; d_gene: NA; v_gene: TRBV5-1; CDR3nt: TGCGCCAGCAGCTCGGGGGCCGTAGGTGGGGCCAACGTCCTGACTTTC; CDR3aa: CASSSGAVGGANVLTF
abundance: few; j_gene: TRBJ2-6; d_gene: NA; v_gene: TRBV10-3; CDR3nt: TGTGCCATCAGTAAGGGGGAACTGTCTGGGGCCAACGTCCTGACTTTC; CDR3aa: CAISKGELSGANVLTF
abundance: NA; j_gene: TRBJ2-4; d_gene: NA; v_gene: TRBV4-1; CDR3nt: TGCGCCAGCAGCCAAGAAGGAACAGGTCCCTCTACGGAGCAGTACTTC; CDR3aa: CASSQEGTGPSTEQYF
abundance: NA; j_gene: TRBJ1-1; d_gene: NA; v_gene: TRBV9; CDR3nt: TGTGCCAGCAGCGTAGACGTGATGAACACTGAAGCTTTCTTT; CDR3aa: CASSVDVMNTEAFF
abundance: many; j_gene: TRBJ2-3; d_gene: NA; v_gene: TRBV12-3/TRBV12-4; CDR3nt: TGTGCCAGCAGTTTAGGGGCGGGGACCACAGATACGCAGTATTTT; CDR3aa: CASSLGAGTTDTQYF
abundance: NA; j_gene: TRBJ1-2; d_gene: NA; v_gene: TRBV29-1; CDR3nt: TGCAGCGTTGGAAAGCGGGCTGGGGAGGCAGGGTCGAACTATGGCTACACCTTC; CDR3aa: CSVGKRAGEAGSNYGYTF
abundance: NA; j_gene: TRBJ1-2; d_gene: TRBD1; v_gene: TRBV27; CDR3nt: TGTGCCAGCAGCTCCTTGGGACAGGGCTACGGCTACACCTTC; CDR3aa: CASSSLGQGYGYTF
abundance: few; j_gene: TRBJ2-7; d_gene: NA; v_gene: TRBV12-3/TRBV12-4; CDR3nt: TGTGCCAGCAGCTCGGGGTCCCCCTACGAGCAGTACTTC; CDR3aa: CASSSGSPYEQYF
abundance: few; j_gene: TRBJ2-7; d_gene: TRBD1; v_gene: TRBV5-1; CDR3nt: TGCGCCAACAGCTTGTTCGGACAGGACTACGAGCAGTACTTC; CDR3aa: CANSLFGQDYEQYF
abundance: NA; j_gene: TRBJ2-3; d_gene: TRBD1; v_gene: TRBV20-1; CDR3nt: TGCAGTGCTAGCGACAGGGGACGCACAGATACGCAGTATTTT; CDR3aa: CSASDRGRTDTQYF
abundance: NA; j_gene: TRBJ1-1; d_gene: NA; v_gene: TRBV7-2; CDR3nt: TGTGCCAGCAGCTGGGGGGGGGTGAACACTGAAGCTTTCTTT; CDR3aa: CASSWGGVNTEAFF
abundance: few; j_gene: TRBJ2-3; d_gene: NA; v_gene: TRBV29-1; CDR3nt: TGCAGCGCGACTAGCAGGGGGTCAGATACGCAGTATTTT; CDR3aa: CSATSRGSDTQYF
abundance: NA; j_gene: TRBJ2-1; d_gene: NA; v_gene: TRBV13; CDR3nt: TGTGCCAGCAGCTTAGACCTAGCCCAGTCCTACAATGAGCAGTTCTTC; CDR3aa: CASSLDLAQSYNEQFF
abundance: few; j_gene: TRBJ1-4; d_gene: TRBD1; v_gene: TRBV7-2; CDR3nt: TGTGCCAGCAGCTTAGCCCAGGGGGTAGTTAATGAAAAACTGTTTTTT; CDR3aa: CASSLAQGVVNEKLFF
abundance: NA; j_gene: TRBJ2-7; d_gene: NA; v_gene: TRBV7-6; CDR3nt: TGTGCCAGCAGCTTAGTGCGTGCAGGGGACGGCGAGCAGTACTTC; CDR3aa: CASSLVRAGDGEQYF